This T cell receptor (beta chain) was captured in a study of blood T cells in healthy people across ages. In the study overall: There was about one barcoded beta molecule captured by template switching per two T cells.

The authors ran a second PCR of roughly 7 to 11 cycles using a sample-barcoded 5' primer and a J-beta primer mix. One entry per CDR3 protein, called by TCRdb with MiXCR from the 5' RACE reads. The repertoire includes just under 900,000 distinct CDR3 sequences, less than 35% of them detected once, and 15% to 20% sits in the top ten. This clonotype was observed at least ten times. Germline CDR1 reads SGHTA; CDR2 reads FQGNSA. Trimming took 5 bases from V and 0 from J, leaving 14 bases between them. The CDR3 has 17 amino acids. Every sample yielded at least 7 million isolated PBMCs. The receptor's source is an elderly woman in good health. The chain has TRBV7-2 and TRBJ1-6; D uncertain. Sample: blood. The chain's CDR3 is CASSPQPPSSYNSPLHF. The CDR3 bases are TGTGCCAGCAGCCCTCAACCGCCGAGCTCCTATAATTCACCCCTCCACTTT.